This T cell receptor (beta chain) was sequenced during a study of blood T cell repertoires in COVID-19. Measured with immunoSEQ multiplex PCR; TCRdb has only the in-frame clones, and not every one. The data show some 190,000 clones, with about 84% seen just once and approximately 8% held by the top ten. CDR3 length: 16 amino acids. The V gene end was trimmed by 0 bases and the J gene end by 1 base; junction bases not matched to a gene: 3. In germline, CDR1 is SGHRS, CDR2 YFSETQ. Sequenced sample: peripheral blood. The rearrangement joins TRBV5-1 to TRBJ1-5, with 8 bases identical to TRBD1. The TCR originated in a woman of 80 years or more with COVID-19, enrolled during active disease. CDR3 bases: TGCGCCAGCAGCTTGGAGGCAGGGGGCAGCAATCAGCCCCAGCATTTT. Translated: CASSLEAGGSNQPQHF.